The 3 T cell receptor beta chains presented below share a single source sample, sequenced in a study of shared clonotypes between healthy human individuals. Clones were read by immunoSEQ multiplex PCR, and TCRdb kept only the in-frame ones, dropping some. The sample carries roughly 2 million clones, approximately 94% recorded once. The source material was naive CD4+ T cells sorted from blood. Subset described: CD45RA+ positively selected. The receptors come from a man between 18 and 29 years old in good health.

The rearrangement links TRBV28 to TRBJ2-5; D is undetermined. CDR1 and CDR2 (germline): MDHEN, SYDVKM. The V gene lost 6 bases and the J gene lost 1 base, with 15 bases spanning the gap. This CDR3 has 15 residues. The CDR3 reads CASSLPGGLQETQYF. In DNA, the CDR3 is TGTGCCAGCAGCTTGCCCGGTGGCCTCCAAGAGACCCAGTACTTC. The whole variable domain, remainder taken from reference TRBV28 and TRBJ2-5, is DVKVTQSSRYLVKRTGEKVFLECVQDMDHENMFWYRQDPGLGLRLIYFSYDVKMKEKGDIPEGYSVSREKKERFSLILESASTNQTSMYLCASSLPGGLQETQYFGPGTRLLVL.

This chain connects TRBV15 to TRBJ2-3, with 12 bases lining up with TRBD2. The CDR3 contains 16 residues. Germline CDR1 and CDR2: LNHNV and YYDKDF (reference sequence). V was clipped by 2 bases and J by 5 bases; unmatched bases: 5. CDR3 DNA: TGTGCCACCAGCAGACCTTCACTAGCGGGGGGAGATACGCAGTATTTT. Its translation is CATSRPSLAGGDTQYF.

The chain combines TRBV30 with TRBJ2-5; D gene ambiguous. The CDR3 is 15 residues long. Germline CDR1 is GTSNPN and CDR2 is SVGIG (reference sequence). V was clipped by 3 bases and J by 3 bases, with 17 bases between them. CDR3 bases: TGTGCCTGGAGAGTCCCAGGATTGGGGAAAGAGACCCAGTACTTC. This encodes CAWRVPGLGKETQYF. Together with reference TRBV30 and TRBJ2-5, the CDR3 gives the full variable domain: SQTIHQWPATLVQPVGSPLSLECTVEGTSNPNLYWYRQAAGRGLQLLFYSVGIGQISSEVPQNLSASRPQDRQFILSSKKLLLSDSGFYLCAWRVPGLGKETQYFGPGTRLLVL.